This TCR beta chain stems from a study of early T cells in non-severe SARS-CoV-2 infection. Study-level information: Sequencing of unsorted whole blood was done on bulk RNA, leaving chains unpaired.

Attachment of unique molecular identifiers was made to individual cDNA molecules. One entry per CDR3 protein, called by TCRdb with MiXCR from the 5' RACE reads. The sample lists about 22,000 distinct CDR3 sequences; 4.7% were seen once. CDR1 is SEHNR, CDR2 FQNEAQ, per germline (reference sequence). J was trimmed by 2 bases and V by 2 bases; bases with no gene match: 11. The CDR3 spans 18 residues. This TCR derives from an adult who was a healthcare worker with PCR-confirmed SARS-CoV-2 infection or an uninfected control (not recorded which). Material for sequencing was whole blood. The chain links TRBV7-9 to TRBJ1-5; 8 bases match TRBD1. This CDR3 reads CASSLTGQGNMGNQPQHF. CDR3 sequence (DNA): TGTGCCAGCAGCTTAACCGGACAGGGAAATATGGGCAATCAGCCCCAGCATTTT.